This T cell receptor (beta chain) was obtained from a study of tumor and adjacent non-tumor tissue in lung cancer. Study-wide background: Stage I to III disease affected roughly 10 men and about five women aged roughly 31 to 76.

The CDR3 is 13 residues long. Germline loops: CDR1 SGHAT, CDR2 FQDESV (reference sequence). Trimming cost V 7 bases and J 4 bases, with 12 bases left between them. The template was RNA from unsorted bulk tissue. A modified ARM-PCR protocol with three rounds of nested PCR amplified TCRbeta. MiXCR, run by TCRdb on the multiplex PCR reads, gives a single entry per CDR3 protein. Of about 110,000 distinct CDR3 sequences listed, approximately 71% were seen once; the top ten hold 37%. This sequence originates from a woman aged 55 to 70 with non-small cell lung cancer. This chain links TRBV11-1 with TRBJ2-3, with D hard to call. Sequenced sample: lung tumor tissue. CDR3 in DNA: TGTGCCAGCATCCACCTCTCGGCAGATACGCAGTATTTT. It specifies CASIHLSADTQYF.